This TCR beta chain was identified during a study of chemoradiotherapy in HPV16-positive cancers. Overall study: Candidate HPV-specific T-cell clones and common TCR motifs came from functional assays in a couple of HPV16-positive patients.

General study results and limits: During treatment, candidate HPV-specific clones and E7-related motifs expanded in tumor. The functional HPV-specific definition rests on just a couple of HPV16-positive patients.

As to this clone: Its antigen is undetermined.

V was pared by 1 base and J by 2 bases, with 9 bases between. Germline assignment: CDR1 SEHNR and CDR2 FQNEAQ (reference sequence). The CDR3 spans 16 residues. The repertoire was sequenced with immunoSEQ multiplex PCR; TCRdb's copy has only in-frame clones and lacks some. In the table there are tens of thousands of clones, 80% to 90% of which are singletons. The sample was blood, taken from a patient who underwent chemoradiotherapy. The receptor comes from a human donor with HPV-associated anogenital cancer. This sequence joins TRBV7-9 and TRBJ2-6, with TRBD2 as a possible D gene (6 bases). Here the CDR3 DNA reads TGTGCCAGCAGCTTAGGCGGAGGGGCTGGGGCCAACGTCCTGACTTTC. Residues: CASSLGGGAGANVLTF.